This entry lists 6 T cell receptor beta chains sequenced from one sample in a study of blood T cells in healthy people across ages. A second PCR, run for roughly 7 to 12 cycles, used a sample-barcoded 5' primer plus a J-beta primer mix. Each CDR3 protein gets one entry after TCRdb re-called the 5' RACE reads with MiXCR. Among around 670,000 distinct CDR3 sequences listed, about 30% were seen once. Source material: blood. These TCRs come from a woman at least 80 years old in good health.

V and J are TRBV18 and TRBJ2-5; 13 bases match TRBD2. Germline CDR1 reads KGHSH; CDR2 reads LQKENI. V was clipped by 6 bases and J by 11 bases; unmatched bases: 18. This CDR3 contains 17 residues. CDR3 in amino acids: CASSPRGLAGKFNEQYF. The CDR3 DNA follows: TGTGCCAGCTCTCCCCGGGGACTAGCGGGGAAGTTCAATGAGCAGTACTTC.

At least ten counts were recorded for this clonotype. The rearrangement links TRBV20-1 to TRBJ2-5; D ambiguous. CDR3 size: 13 residues. V dropped 5 bases and J dropped 5 bases, with 15 bases sitting between them. Germline V CDR1 and CDR2: DFQATT, SNEGSKA (reference sequence). In DNA form, the CDR3 reads TGCAGTGCTCTCCAACCCCCCCAGGAGACCCAGTACTTC. This gives the protein CSALQPPQETQYF.

A note on this clonotype: Given a much more abundant clone one base away, this may be a read error. The chain has TRBV15 and TRBJ1-2; 7 nucleotides agree with TRBD1. Per germline, CDR1 LNHNV and CDR2 YYDKDF (reference sequence). CDR3 size: 13 residues. CDR3 amino acids: CATSIGGAGGNTF. The CDR3 nucleotides read TGTGCCACCAGCATAGGGGGCGCGGGTGGCAACACCTTC.

Ten or more counts support this clonotype. J is TRBJ1-4 and V is TRBV15; D gene uncertain. The V gene's germline CDR1 is LNHNV and CDR2 YYDKDF (reference sequence). V was pared by 1 base and J by 0 bases, with 9 bases between. The CDR3 totals 16 residues. CDR3 sequence: CATSRGKGPTNEKLFF. CDR3 in DNA: TGTGCCACCAGCAGAGGAAAGGGTCCAACTAATGAAAAACTGTTTTTT.

V gene TRBV9 combines with J gene TRBJ2-7; 8 positions agree with TRBD1. V gave up 4 bases and J gave up 7 bases; unmatched junction bases: 10. Per germline, CDR1 SGDLS and CDR2 YYNGEE. The CDR3 runs to 14 residues. Here the CDR3 reads CASSFQGARDEQYF. The CDR3, as DNA: TGTGCCAGCAGCTTTCAGGGGGCCAGGGATGAGCAGTACTTC.

The V gene is TRBV5-1, the J gene TRBJ1-2, with 7 bases matching TRBD1. V lost 0 bases, J lost 8 bases, and 7 bases stayed unmatched. The germline V gene encodes CDR1 SGHRS and CDR2 YFSETQ. The CDR3 is 14 amino acids. DNA for the CDR3: TGCGCCAGCAGCTTGGAACAGGGGAGGTCCGGCTACACCTTC. Encoded protein: CASSLEQGRSGYTF.